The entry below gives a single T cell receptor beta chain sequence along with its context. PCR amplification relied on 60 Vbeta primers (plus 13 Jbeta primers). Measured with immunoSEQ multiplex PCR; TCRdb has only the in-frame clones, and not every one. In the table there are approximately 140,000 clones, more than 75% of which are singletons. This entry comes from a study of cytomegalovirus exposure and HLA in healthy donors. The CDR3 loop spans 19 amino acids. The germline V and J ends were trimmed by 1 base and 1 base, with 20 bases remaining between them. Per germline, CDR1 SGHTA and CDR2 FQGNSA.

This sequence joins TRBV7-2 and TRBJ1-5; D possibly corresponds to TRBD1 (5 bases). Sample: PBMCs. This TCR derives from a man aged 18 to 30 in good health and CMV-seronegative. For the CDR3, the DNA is TGTGCCAGCAGCTTAGGGTTAACAGGAGCTACGCAAAGCAATCAGCCCCAGCATTTT. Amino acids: CASSLGLTGATQSNQPQHF.